This T cell receptor (beta chain) was captured in a study of blood T cell repertoires in COVID-19. Produced via immunoSEQ multiplex PCR; TCRdb's table is partial and in-frame only. The sample contains 180,000 or so clones, about 90% of which appear only once. This TCR was sampled from a human donor with acute COVID-19. The donor label of this sample is uncertain. Sequencing was done on a sample of PBMCs or T cells enriched from blood (not recorded which).

CDR3 loop: CASSQRAGAKNIQYF. Written as DNA, the CDR3 is TGTGCCAGCAGCCAGCGAGCGGGAGCCAAAAACATTCAGTACTTC. The chain carries TRBV14 and TRBJ2-4; D might be TRBD2 (6 bases). Trimming left V 3 bases short and J 0 bases short, with 9 bases between. The CDR3 covers 15 residues. The germline V gene encodes CDR1 SGHDN and CDR2 FVKESK.